The rows below give T cell receptor beta chains drawn from one sample of a study of shared clonotypes between healthy human individuals. Sequencing used immunoSEQ multiplex PCR; TCRdb keeps in-frame clones, though not all of them. The sample lists nearly 500,000 clones, about 79% occurring once. Sequencing was done on a sample of PBMCs. These TCRs come from a woman aged 40 to 50 in good health. Some clones in this sample may be carry-over from other donors' samples. The CDR3 runs from the conserved cysteine through the conserved F or W. The D gene is left open where the match is weak. A clone size is listed for some rows: how often the clone was seen (once, few, many), or a class if it is expanded.

clone size | J gene | V gene | D gene | CDR3 protein | CDR3 DNA
NA | TRBJ2-5 | TRBV6-5 | TRBD2 | CASSPSGTRGETQYF | TGTGCCAGCAGCCCCTCGGGGACTAGGGGGGAGACCCAGTACTTC
NA | TRBJ1-2 | TRBV5-6 | NA | CASSGGFGSNYGYTF | TGTGCCAGCAGCGGGGGGTTCGGCAGTAACTATGGCTACACCTTC
NA | TRBJ1-2 | TRBV30 | NA | CAWSSGSNYGYTF | TGTGCCTGGAGCTCGGGTAGTAACTATGGCTACACCTTC
NA | TRBJ2-2 | TRBV25-1 | NA | CASSELTPRELFF | TGTGCCAGCAGTGAATTAACCCCCCGGGAGCTGTTTTTT
NA | TRBJ2-7 | TRBV5-1 | TRBD1 | CASSLTGATYEQYF | TGCGCCAGCAGCTTGACAGGGGCTACCTACGAGCAGTACTTC
NA | TRBJ2-1 | TRBV10-2 | TRBD1 | CASKRDRASYNEQFF | TGCGCCAGCAAACGGGACAGGGCCTCCTACAATGAGCAGTTCTTC
NA | TRBJ1-5 | TRBV19 | TRBD1 | CASSTTGGLGQPQHF | TGTGCCAGTAGTACGACAGGGGGGCTAGGACAGCCCCAGCATTTT
once | TRBJ2-6 | TRBV4-3 | TRBD2 | CASSQGVASGGSGANVLTF | TGCGCCAGCAGCCAAGGCGTGGCTAGCGGGGGCTCTGGGGCCAACGTCCTGACTTTC
NA | TRBJ2-7 | TRBV10-3 | NA | CAISAQTEDEQYF | TGTGCCATCAGTGCACAGACGGAGGACGAGCAGTACTTC
NA | TRBJ1-5 | TRBV2 | TRBD1 | CASRVDRGGSQPQHF | TGTGCCAGCAGGGTCGACAGGGGGGGGAGTCAGCCCCAGCATTTT
NA | TRBJ2-3 | TRBV30 | TRBD2 | CAWSIAGGGTDTQYF | TGTGCCTGGAGTATAGCGGGAGGGGGCACAGATACGCAGTATTTT
NA | TRBJ2-5 | TRBV18 | TRBD2 | CASSPRTSGRAETQYF | TGTGCCAGCTCACCACGGACTAGCGGGAGAGCGGAGACCCAGTACTTC
NA | TRBJ1-3 | TRBV28 | TRBD1 | CASSSHRSDRAGNTIYF | TGTGCCAGCAGTAGTCACCGGAGCGACAGGGCTGGAAACACCATATATTTT
NA | TRBJ2-1 | TRBV19 | TRBD2 | CASSMTSGSESGEQFF | TGTGCCAGTAGTATGACTAGCGGGAGCGAGTCGGGTGAGCAGTTCTTC
NA | TRBJ1-2 | TRBV4-1 | NA | CASSLDSGEGYGYTF | TGCGCCAGCAGCCTAGACTCGGGGGAGGGCTATGGCTACACCTTC
once | TRBJ2-7 | TRBV30 | NA | CAWSPQSYEQYF | TGTGCCTGGAGCCCTCAATCCTACGAGCAGTACTTC
NA | TRBJ1-5 | TRBV27 | NA | CASSLLGKRYQPQHF | TGTGCCAGCAGTTTATTAGGGAAGCGTTATCAGCCCCAGCATTTT
NA | TRBJ2-2 | TRBV5-1 | NA | CASTPGPNTGELFF | TGCGCCAGCACACCGGGACCAAACACCGGGGAGCTGTTTTTT
NA | TRBJ2-2 | TRBV9 | TRBD2 | CASSGLAANTGELFF | TGTGCCAGCAGCGGACTAGCGGCGAACACCGGGGAGCTGTTTTTT
NA | TRBJ2-5 | TRBV6-5 | NA | CASSYTTQGGETQYF | TGTGCCAGCAGTTACACCACACAGGGAGGTGAGACCCAGTACTTC
many | TRBJ2-7 | TRBV5-1 | NA | CASSLGSGKTYEQYF | TGCGCCAGCAGCTTGGGTTCCGGAAAAACCTACGAGCAGTACTTC
NA | TRBJ2-2 | TRBV28 | NA | CASSEGIDGELFF | TGTGCCAGCAGTGAGGGTATTGACGGGGAGCTGTTTTTT
NA | TRBJ2-2 | TRBV5-4 | TRBD2 | CASSKGLAKNTGELFF | TGTGCCAGCAGCAAAGGACTAGCGAAAAACACCGGGGAGCTGTTTTTT
many | TRBJ1-1 | TRBV28 | TRBD1 | CASSLYRGTEAFF | TGTGCCAGCAGTTTATACAGGGGCACTGAAGCTTTCTTT
NA | TRBJ2-7 | TRBV28 | NA | CASATGAYEQYF | TGTGCCAGCGCAACCGGCGCCTACGAGCAGTACTTC
NA | TRBJ1-2 | TRBV10-3 | TRBD1 | CAIARDREKPGGYTF | TGTGCCATTGCTCGGGACAGGGAGAAGCCCGGTGGCTACACCTTC
once | TRBJ2-7 | TRBV27 | NA | CASGPGRTYEQYF | TGTGCCAGCGGACCGGGACGGACCTACGAGCAGTACTTC
NA | TRBJ2-3 | TRBV7-9 | NA | CASSLVGNGNTQYF | TGTGCCAGCAGCTTAGTCGGCAACGGAAATACGCAGTATTTT
NA | TRBJ1-2 | TRBV6-1 | NA | CASSTGQPSYGYTF | TGTGCCAGTTCAACCGGACAGCCGTCCTATGGCTACACCTTC
NA | TRBJ2-6 | TRBV4-1 | NA | CASSQVTRIFSGANVLTF | TGCGCCAGCAGCCAAGTTACACGGATTTTCTCTGGGGCCAACGTCCTGACTTTC
NA | TRBJ2-3 | TRBV25-1 | NA | CASSEYPTDTQYF | TGTGCCAGCAGTGAATATCCCACAGATACGCAGTATTTT
few | TRBJ2-1 | TRBV5-1 | TRBD2 | CASSSGLAGGLEQFF | TGCGCCAGCAGCTCCGGACTAGCGGGAGGACTTGAGCAGTTCTTC
once | TRBJ2-3 | TRBV28 | NA | CASTPPGTSTDTQYF | TGTGCCAGCACTCCCCCCGGGACTAGCACAGATACGCAGTATTTT
NA | TRBJ2-7 | TRBV30 | TRBD2 | CAWSATGTSVYEQYF | TGTGCCTGGAGTGCTACCGGGACTAGCGTCTACGAGCAGTACTTC
NA | TRBJ1-5 | TRBV6-1 | TRBD1 | CASSDPGQGRSNQPQHF | TGTGCCAGCAGTGATCCCGGACAGGGAAGGAGCAATCAGCCCCAGCATTTT
NA | TRBJ1-2 | TRBV11-2 | TRBD1 | CASSPGTGDDYTF | TGTGCCAGCAGCCCCGGGACAGGGGATGACTACACCTTC
NA | TRBJ1-1 | TRBV28 | TRBD1 | CASRDRVEAFF | TGTGCCAGCAGGGACAGGGTAGAAGCTTTCTTT
NA | TRBJ2-1 | TRBV7-2 | NA | CASSLPEAPYNEQFF | TGTGCCAGCAGCTTACCGGAGGCCCCCTACAATGAGCAGTTCTTC
many | TRBJ1-5 | TRBV6-1 | NA | CASSKEANQPQHF | TGTGCCAGCAGTAAAGAGGCCAATCAGCCCCAGCATTTT
NA | TRBJ1-4 | TRBV6-5 | NA | CASSYGAPGSEKLFF | TGTGCCAGCAGTTACGGGGCCCCGGGGAGTGAAAAACTGTTTTTT
NA | TRBJ2-5 | TRBV29-1 | TRBD2 | CSVVTSGGETQYF | TGCAGCGTTGTGACTAGCGGAGGAGAGACCCAGTACTTC
few | TRBJ1-1 | TRBV10-3 | NA | CAISASMNTEAFF | TGTGCCATCAGTGCCAGTATGAACACTGAAGCTTTCTTT
NA | TRBJ1-2 | TRBV5-1 | NA | CASSLWPGQSSNYGYTF | TGCGCCAGCAGCTTATGGCCGGGACAATCATCTAACTATGGCTACACCTTC
NA | TRBJ1-2 | TRBV28 | NA | CASSFSSWGLDYGYTF | TGTGCCAGCAGTTTTTCCTCGTGGGGGTTAGACTATGGCTACACCTTC
NA | TRBJ2-1 | TRBV30 | NA | CAWSRGSLDEQFF | TGTGCCTGGAGTAGAGGTAGCTTGGATGAGCAGTTCTTC
NA | TRBJ2-7 | TRBV6-6 | NA | CASGIGGASYEQYF | TGTGCCAGCGGAATAGGAGGGGCATCCTACGAGCAGTACTTC
NA | TRBJ2-7 | TRBV15 | TRBD1 | CATSMDRGLYEQYF | TGTGCCACCAGCATGGACAGGGGGCTATACGAGCAGTACTTC
NA | TRBJ2-5 | TRBV9 | NA | CASSPHTEETQYF | TGTGCCAGCAGCCCCCACACGGAAGAGACCCAGTACTTC
NA | TRBJ2-7 | TRBV27 | NA | CASSLSPVPPGHEQYF | TGTGCCAGCAGTTTATCCCCCGTGCCTCCGGGCCACGAGCAGTACTTC